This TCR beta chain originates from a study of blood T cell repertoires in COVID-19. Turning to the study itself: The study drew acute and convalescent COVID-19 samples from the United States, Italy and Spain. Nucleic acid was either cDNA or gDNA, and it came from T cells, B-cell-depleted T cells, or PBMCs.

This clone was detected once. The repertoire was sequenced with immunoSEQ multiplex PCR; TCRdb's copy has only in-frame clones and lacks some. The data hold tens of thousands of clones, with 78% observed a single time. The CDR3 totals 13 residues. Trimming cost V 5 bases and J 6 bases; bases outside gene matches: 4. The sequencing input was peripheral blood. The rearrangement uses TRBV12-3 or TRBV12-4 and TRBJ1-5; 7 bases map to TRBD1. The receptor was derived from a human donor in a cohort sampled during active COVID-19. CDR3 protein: CASSVRDSQPQHF. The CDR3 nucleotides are TGTGCCAGCAGTGTCCGGGACAGTCAGCCCCAGCATTTT.